Listed here are 31 T cell receptor beta chains from one sample, sequenced in a study of blood T cell repertoires in COVID-19. This table comes from immunoSEQ multiplex PCR, and its TCRdb copy is limited to in-frame clones, with some not included. The table has some 190,000 clones, roughly 86% seen once. The sequenced material came from peripheral blood. The receptors shown here come from a woman aged 65 to 85 with active or convalescent COVID-19.

V and J are TRBV7-9 and TRBJ1-5, with D possibly being TRBD1 (5 bases). The germline V gene has CDR1 SEHNR and CDR2 FQNEAQ (reference sequence). The CDR3 runs 15 residues. The V and J ends lost 8 bases and 8 bases respectively, with 22 bases between them. DNA for the CDR3: TGTGCCAGCGGATCAGGGAAAGGGGTCGGAGAGCCCCAGCATTTT. Translation gives CASGSGKGVGEPQHF.

The chain is built from TRBV6-7 and TRBJ2-3, with unresolved D. TRBV6-7 is reported as an ORF; its role is uncertain. The V gene lost 6 bases and the J gene lost 4 bases, with 14 bases spanning the gap. The CDR3 length is 14 residues. The CDR3 bases are TGTGCCAGCAGGGTCCTGTCTATTTCAGATACGCAGTATTTT. It encodes CASRVLSISDTQYF.

The rearrangement joins TRBV3-1 (or the pseudogene TRBV3-2) to TRBJ1-2; 7 bases agree with TRBD1. The CDR3 loop spans 21 amino acids. J gave up 2 bases and V 2 bases, and 23 bases lay outside the gene matches. CDR1 is LGHDT and CDR2 is YNNKEL in the germline V gene (reference sequence). The CDR3, as DNA: TGTGCCAGCAGCCAATACCAGGGTTCGTTACAACGGAGGGGGCGAAACTATGGCTACACCTTC. Its translation is CASSQYQGSLQRRGRNYGYTF.

This chain joins TRBV28 and TRBJ2-7; D ambiguous. V lost 4 bases, J lost 4 bases, and 20 bases lay in between. Per the germline V gene, CDR1 is MDHEN and CDR2 is SYDVKM. The CDR3 sequence is 16 residues long. The CDR3 spells CASSYPGPTPIYEQYF. For the CDR3, the DNA is TGTGCCAGCAGTTATCCAGGCCCAACTCCGATATACGAGCAGTACTTC.

V is TRBV5-4 and J is TRBJ2-6, with a tentative D call TRBD1 (6 bases). V shed 4 bases and J shed 1 base, with 18 bases lying between them. Per germline, CDR1 SGHNT and CDR2 YYREEE (reference sequence). The CDR3 runs to 18 residues. The CDR3 is CASSLPGQTLSGANVLTF. DNA for the CDR3: TGTGCCAGCAGCCTCCCAGGACAGACTCTGTCTGGGGCCAACGTCCTGACTTTC. The variable domain in full, with the rest retrieved from reference TRBV5-4 and TRBJ2-6, is ETGVTQSPTHLIKTRGQQVTLRCSSQSGHNTVSWYQQALGQGPQFIFQYYREEENGRGNFPPRFSGLQFPNYSSELNVNALELDDSALYLCASSLPGQTLSGANVLTFGAGSRLTVL.

The chain uses TRBV3-1 (or the pseudogene TRBV3-2) and TRBJ1-2, with D possibly TRBD1 on 6 matching bases. V was trimmed by 0 bases and J by 0 bases, leaving 14 bases between them. The CDR3 extends over 17 amino acids. Germline V gives CDR1 LGHDT, CDR2 YNNKEL (reference sequence). CDR3 protein: CASSQEWTVPSNYGYTF. CDR3 DNA sequence: TGTGCCAGCAGCCAAGAATGGACAGTCCCTTCTAACTATGGCTACACCTTC.

The CDR3 loop is CASSLAGGRTDTQYF. CDR3 nucleotides: TGTGCCAGCAGCTTGGCGGGAGGGCGCACAGATACGCAGTATTTT. The V call is TRBV5-4, the J call TRBJ2-3; TRBD2 matches at 8 bases. CDR1 is SGHNT, CDR2 YYREEE, per germline (reference sequence). Trimming took 0 bases from V and 1 from J; bases not matched to a gene: 1. This CDR3 comprises 15 residues.

This clone appeared a few times. This chain links TRBV28 with TRBJ1-5; perhaps TRBD1 as D (6 bases). This CDR3 comprises 13 residues. Germline loops: CDR1 MDHEN, CDR2 SYDVKM. V was trimmed by 7 bases and J by 6 bases, leaving 13 bases between them. The CDR3 DNA sequence: TGTGCCAGCACCGGGGGGGCAGGTCAGCCCCAGCATTTT. This sequence encodes CASTGGAGQPQHF.

This clone has just a few counts. The J gene is TRBJ1-1, the V gene TRBV10-3; 7 bases match TRBD1. Germline values: CDR1 ENHRY, CDR2 SYGVKD. V gave up 6 bases and J gave up 2 bases; unmatched junction bases: 3. The CDR3 spans 13 residues. The CDR3 protein is CAIRGQENTEAFF. The CDR3 DNA reads TGTGCCATCAGAGGACAGGAAAACACTGAAGCTTTCTTT.

In this sample, this clone turned up a few times. This chain joins TRBV9 and TRBJ2-1; 12 bases map to TRBD2. The germline CDR1 and CDR2 sequences are SGDLS and YYNGEE. The CDR3 totals 14 residues. The junction had 9 bases not matched to a gene; V was cut back by 3 bases and J by 14 bases. CDR3 sequence: CASSGETSGSLEFF. The CDR3 nucleotides read TGTGCCAGCAGCGGGGAGACTAGCGGGAGCCTCGAGTTCTTC.

The chain combines TRBV19 with TRBJ1-5; D gene unclear. Germline V gene sequence: CDR1 LNHDA, CDR2 SQIVND (reference sequence). Trimming shortened V by 3 bases and J by 4 bases, and 19 bases separated the two germline ends. CDR3 length: 17 amino acids. The CDR3 nucleotides read TGTGCCAGTAGTATTCGGAGGGAGACCCTAGCTAATCAGCCCCAGCATTTT. This encodes CASSIRRETLANQPQHF.

This chain joins TRBV7-9 and TRBJ1-5; the D gene is possibly TRBD1 (6 bases). Germline CDR1 is SEHNR and CDR2 is FQNEAQ (reference sequence). Trimming left V 3 bases short and J 10 bases short, with 10 bases between. There are 12 residues in the CDR3. CDR3 DNA sequence: TGTGCCAGCAGCTTCAAACAGGGTCCCCAGCATTTT. Amino acid sequence: CASSFKQGPQHF.

The rearrangement uses TRBV18 and TRBJ1-3; unclear D gene. Trimming shortened V by 4 bases and J by 3 bases, and 13 bases separated the two germline ends. Germline lookup yields CDR1 KGHSH and CDR2 LQKENI. The CDR3 totals 15 residues. The CDR3 sequence is CASSQDTSNGNTIYF. As DNA, the CDR3 is TGTGCCAGCTCACAAGACACCAGCAATGGAAACACCATATATTTT.

The J gene is TRBJ2-3, the V gene TRBV11-2, with TRBD1 matching 10 bases. CDR1 SGHAT and CDR2 FQNNGV come from the germline V gene. The CDR3 spans 16 residues. V lost 1 base and J lost 7; bases outside the gene matches: 8. This CDR3 is CASSLARDRGRNTQYF. As DNA, the CDR3 is TGTGCCAGCAGCTTAGCAAGGGACAGGGGACGGAATACGCAGTATTTT.

The chain has TRBV2 and TRBJ2-6; TRBD1 agrees at 9 bases. V shed 4 bases and J 0 bases; nucleotides not matched to a gene: 4. The CDR3 consists of 17 residues. Germline lookup yields CDR1 SNHLY and CDR2 FYNNEI. The CDR3 nucleotides are TGTGCCAGCAGTGCAGACAGGGGGGGCTCTGGGGCCAACGTCCTGACTTTC. Translated: CASSADRGGSGANVLTF.

The chain couples TRBV2 to TRBJ2-1, with 7 nucleotides matching TRBD1. V gave up 7 bases and J gave up 6 bases; unmatched junction bases: 9. Looked up from germline, CDR1 is SNHLY and CDR2 is FYNNEI. The CDR3 extends over 14 amino acids. CDR3 bases: TGTGCCAGCACCTCTAGGGGACAGTCCAATGAGCAGTTCTTC. Protein: CASTSRGQSNEQFF.

V gene TRBV6-1 combines with J gene TRBJ2-1; 8 nucleotides agree with TRBD2. Germline V gene data show CDR1 as MNHNS and CDR2 as SASEGT. V trimming: 3 bases; J trimming: 4 bases; junction bases outside the gene matches: 2. The CDR3 covers 14 residues. The chain's CDR3 is CASSDASGYNEQFF. The CDR3 DNA sequence: TGTGCCAGCAGTGATGCTAGCGGGTACAATGAGCAGTTCTTC.

A single count supports this clone. The DNA for the CDR3 is TGTGCCAGCAGCTTATCGACTAGCGGGAGGCACATCTCCTACGAGCAGTACTTC. Protein: CASSLSTSGRHISYEQYF. The chain links TRBV5-4 to TRBJ2-7, with TRBD2 matching over 13 bases. V shed 2 bases and J 0 bases; nucleotides not matched to a gene: 8. Germline values: CDR1 SGHNT, CDR2 YYREEE (reference sequence). This CDR3 has 18 amino acids.

J is TRBJ2-4 and V is TRBV3-1 (or the pseudogene TRBV3-2); TRBD2 matches 10 bases. CDR3 size: 16 residues. V lost 4 bases, J lost 0 bases, and 3 bases stayed unmatched. Germline loops: CDR1 LGHDT, CDR2 YNNKEL (reference sequence). CDR3 nucleotides: TGTGCCAGCAGCCGGCGACTAGCGGGAGCCAAAAACATTCAGTACTTC. Amino acids: CASSRRLAGAKNIQYF.

At least ten counts were recorded for this clone. This chain connects TRBV19 to TRBJ2-2; TRBD2 matches at 16 bases. The V segment lost 9 bases and the J segment 5 bases; nucleotides outside the gene matches: 15. This CDR3 has 19 residues. Germline V CDR1 and CDR2: LNHDA, SQIVND (reference sequence). The CDR3: CASLDPGTSGRARTGELFF. CDR3 DNA sequence: TGTGCCAGCCTTGACCCCGGGACTAGCGGGAGGGCCAGGACCGGGGAGCTGTTTTTT.

The chain joins TRBV9 to TRBJ2-3; D may be TRBD2 (6 bases). V was shortened by 4 bases and J by 6 bases, with 18 bases between the two germline ends. Germline V CDR1 and CDR2: SGDLS, YYNGEE. The CDR3 extends over 15 amino acids. The CDR3 region is CASSRSSSREDTQYF. DNA of the CDR3: TGTGCCAGCAGCCGGTCTAGCTCCCGGGAGGATACGCAGTATTTT.

In its sample, this clone was seen a few times. The CDR3 nucleotides are TGTGCCAGCAGCTTACCGGGGGAAGAGACCCAGTACTTC. It yields the protein CASSLPGEETQYF. The chain couples TRBV5-4 to TRBJ2-5; D is possibly TRBD2 (6 bases). CDR1 and CDR2 from the germline V gene are SGHNT and YYREEE (reference sequence). This CDR3 contains 13 residues. The germline V and J ends were trimmed by 2 bases and 3 bases, with 8 bases remaining between them.

V usage is TRBV5-1 and J usage is TRBJ1-1, with D unresolved. CDR1 SGHRS and CDR2 YFSETQ come from the germline V gene. There are 16 residues in the CDR3. With 4 bases removed from V and 0 bases from J, the gap between germline ends came to 16 bases. Here the CDR3 DNA reads TGCGCCAGCAGCGAGAACCCTTCCTCATTGAACACTGAAGCTTTCTTT. Translation gives CASSENPSSLNTEAFF.

The gene calls are TRBV14 and TRBJ2-5; the D is unclear. V lost 4 bases and J lost 2, with 17 bases in between. Germline assignment: CDR1 SGHDN and CDR2 FVKESK. The CDR3 length is 16 residues. The CDR3: CASSPRWRASQETQYF. CDR3 nucleotides: TGTGCCAGCAGCCCCAGATGGAGAGCGAGTCAAGAGACCCAGTACTTC. Variable domain in full (rest from reference TRBV14 and TRBJ2-5): EAGVTQFPSHSVIEKGQTVTLRCDPISGHDNLYWYRRVMGKEIKFLLHFVKESKQDESGMPNNRFLAERTGGTYSTLKVQPAELEDSGVYFCASSPRWRASQETQYFGPGTRLLVL.

V and J are TRBV18 and TRBJ2-5; TRBD1 might be the D (6 bases). Per germline, CDR1 KGHSH and CDR2 LQKENI. Trimming shortened V by 5 bases and J by 5 bases, and 12 bases separated the two germline ends. CDR3 size: 13 residues. CDR3: CASSIQGRETQYF. CDR3 DNA sequence: TGTGCCAGCTCAATTCAGGGGCGGGAGACCCAGTACTTC.

The rearrangement joins TRBV19 to TRBJ1-1, with a tentative D call TRBD1 (6 bases). The CDR3 loop spans 13 amino acids. V lost 6 bases and J lost 1, with 9 bases in between. Looked up from germline, CDR1 is LNHDA and CDR2 is SQIVND (reference sequence). The DNA of the CDR3 is TGTGCCAGTAGCCACAGGGCGAACACTGAAGCTTTCTTT. It yields the protein CASSHRANTEAFF.

The count of this clone is one. The chain is built from TRBV10-1 and TRBJ1-4; no definite D call. Germline values: CDR1 WNHNN, CDR2 SYGVQD (reference sequence). V lost 3 bases to trimming and J lost 3 bases, with 14 bases between them. The CDR3 covers 16 residues. The CDR3 loop reads CASSEASTAANEKLFF. CDR3 coding DNA: TGCGCCAGCAGTGAAGCTTCAACGGCGGCTAATGAAAAACTGTTTTTT.

This clone was picked up a small number of times. The chain has TRBV10-2 and TRBJ1-4; possibly TRBD1 for D (5 bases). This CDR3 region has 16 residues. Between the trimmed V and J ends, which lost 0 bases and 1 base, there was a span of 9 bases. The germline V gene has CDR1 WSHSY and CDR2 SAAADI. This CDR3 is CASSESTARTNEKLFF. The CDR3 bases are TGCGCCAGCAGTGAGTCGACAGCAAGAACTAATGAAAAACTGTTTTTT.

The chain joins TRBV19 to TRBJ2-1; no reliable D call. The CDR3 runs 15 residues. The V and J ends lost 6 bases and 7 bases respectively, with 19 bases between them. Germline values: CDR1 LNHDA, CDR2 SQIVND (reference sequence). CDR3 region: CASSLRYPKWNEQFF. CDR3 bases: TGTGCCAGTAGCCTCAGGTATCCGAAATGGAATGAGCAGTTCTTC.

This clone showed up just a few times. J is TRBJ1-6 and V is TRBV28, with a weak D call TRBD1 (5 bases). Trimming removed 3 bases at V and 5 bases at J, with 8 bases between. There are 14 residues in the CDR3. Germline V lookup: CDR1 MDHEN, CDR2 SYDVKM. CDR3 protein: CASSLGGDNSPLHF. The CDR3 coding sequence is TGTGCCAGCAGTTTGGGAGGGGATAATTCACCCCTCCACTTT. The full variable domain, in which reference TRBV28 and TRBJ1-6 provide the parts outside the CDR3, is DVKVTQSSRYLVKRTGEKVFLECVQDMDHENMFWYRQDPGLGLRLIYFSYDVKMKEKGDIPEGYSVSREKKERFSLILESASTNQTSMYLCASSLGGDNSPLHFGNGTRLTVT.

V usage is TRBV6-5 and J usage is TRBJ2-6; TRBD1 might be the D (5 bases). Between the trimmed V and J ends, which lost 7 bases and 2 bases, there was a span of 12 bases. This CDR3 spans 15 amino acids. The germline V gene has CDR1 MNHEY and CDR2 SVGAGI. CDR3 sequence (DNA): TGTGCCAGCACGCTAGGGGTCGCTGGGGCCAACGTCCTGACTTTC. It yields the protein CASTLGVAGANVLTF.